Each of the 2 T cell receptor beta chains below was sequenced from the same sample in a study of OX40 agonist ivuxolimab in advanced cancers. Clones were read by immunoSEQ multiplex PCR, and TCRdb kept only the in-frame ones, dropping some. The profile shows more than 60,000 clones, approximately 90% of them singletons. The starting material was CD4+ or CD8+ T cells sorted from blood, obtained in a trial of the OX40 agonist ivuxolimab. These receptors were taken from an adult with an advanced solid tumor such as melanoma, head and neck, liver or kidney cancer.

The V and J genes are TRBV6-6 and TRBJ1-1, with D hard to call. Germline CDR1 and CDR2: MNHNY and SVGAGI (reference sequence). The CDR3 is made up of 13 amino acids. V lost 2 bases, J lost 4 bases, and 8 bases lay in between. The CDR3 DNA follows: TGTGCCAGCAGTTACATGGTTTCCACTGAAGCTTTCTTT. This translates into CASSYMVSTEAFF.

The chain joins TRBV7-9 to TRBJ2-7; 8 nucleotides agree with TRBD2. CDR3 size: 15 residues. Looked up from germline, CDR1 is SEHNR and CDR2 is FQNEAQ (reference sequence). With 4 bases clipped from V and 6 bases from J, the junction kept 11 bases outside the gene matches. The CDR3: CASSSTQREPPEQYF. The DNA for the CDR3 is TGTGCCAGCAGCTCCACACAGCGGGAGCCTCCCGAGCAGTACTTC. The whole variable domain, remainder taken from reference TRBV7-9 and TRBJ2-7, is DTGVSQNPRHKITKRGQNVTFRCDPISEHNRLYWYRQTLGQGPEFLTYFQNEAQLEKSRLLSDRFSAERPKGSFSTLEIQRTEQGDSAMYLCASSSTQREPPEQYFGPGTRLTVT.